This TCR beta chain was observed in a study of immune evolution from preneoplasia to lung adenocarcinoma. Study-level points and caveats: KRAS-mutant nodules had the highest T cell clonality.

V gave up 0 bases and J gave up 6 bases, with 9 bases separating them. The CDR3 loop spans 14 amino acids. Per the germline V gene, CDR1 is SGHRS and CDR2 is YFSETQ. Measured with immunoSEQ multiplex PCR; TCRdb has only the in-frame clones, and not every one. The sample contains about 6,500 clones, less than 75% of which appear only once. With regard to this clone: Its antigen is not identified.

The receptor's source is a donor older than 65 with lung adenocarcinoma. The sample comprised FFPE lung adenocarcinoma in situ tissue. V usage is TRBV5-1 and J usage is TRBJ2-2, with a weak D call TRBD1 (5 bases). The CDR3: CASSLGRVSGELFF. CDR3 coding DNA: TGCGCCAGCAGCTTGGGCAGGGTTTCCGGGGAGCTGTTTTTT.